The text below deals with one TCR beta chain. How the authors handled the data: Reference gene primer amplification yielded estimated nucleated cell counts. Sequencing used immunoSEQ multiplex PCR; TCRdb keeps in-frame clones, though not all of them. D and trimming come from the DNA, and the V and J calls and clone size come from that table. The sample gives 150,000 to 200,000 clones, over 85% of which show up once; just under 2% is in the top ten. This sample was taken from a study of blood T cell repertoires in COVID-19. The germline gives CDR1 LGHDT, CDR2 YNNKEL (reference sequence). The CDR3 covers 15 residues. V lost 0 bases and J 0 bases, leaving 6 bases between the germline ends.

The sample consisted of peripheral blood. The V gene is TRBV3-1 (or the pseudogene TRBV3-2), the J gene TRBJ2-1, with D perhaps TRBD2 (5 bases). The source of this sequence is a woman aged 55-69 years with COVID-19, enrolled during active disease. CDR3 in DNA: TGTGCCAGCAGCCAAGAGAGGGTCTCCTACAATGAGCAGTTCTTC. It encodes CASSQERVSYNEQFF.